The present T cell receptor (beta chain) was sequenced within a study of control samples from healthy donors and cancer patients. This clone was found a few times. The table came from immunoSEQ multiplex PCR; TCRdb's copy has only in-frame clones and leaves some out. The table includes some 67,000 clones, around 87% detected once. V lost 5 bases, J lost 10 bases, and 14 bases lay in between. The CDR3 runs to 12 residues. From germline, CDR1 is SGHVS and CDR2 FQNEAQ. The chain joins TRBV7-8 to TRBJ1-1; TRBD1 might be the D (6 bases). The sample comprised PBMCs. This TCR was recovered from a woman aged 50 to 60 with head and neck cancer. The CDR3 bases are TGTGCCAGCAGCCCCCTACAGGGTGCAGCTTTCTTT. Translation gives CASSPLQGAAFF.